The rows below give T cell receptor beta chains drawn from one sample of a study of cytotoxic CD8 clonotypes in ibrutinib-treated CLL. The repertoire was sequenced with immunoSEQ multiplex PCR; TCRdb's copy has only in-frame clones and lacks some. The sample consists of 110,000 to 150,000 clones, 75% to 80% of them appearing once. This specimen was PBMCs, taken after 24 months of ibrutinib treatment. The source of these receptors is a human donor with chronic lymphocytic leukemia. The CDR3 runs from the conserved cysteine through the conserved F or W. The order of the fields is D gene, CDR3 length, J gene, clone size, V gene, CDR3 DNA, CDR3 protein. The D gene is left open where the match is weak. Clone size is shown for a subset of rows, as once, few, many or a class of expanded clone.

d_gene: .
len: 15
j_gene: TRBJ1-2
abundance: .
v_gene: TRBV5-4
CDR3nt: TGTGCCAGCAGCGAGCGTGAGGGGCGAGGCTATGGCTACACCTTC
CDR3aa: CASSEREGRGYGYTF

d_gene: .
len: 14
j_gene: TRBJ2-1
abundance: once
v_gene: TRBV11-2
CDR3nt: TGTGCCAGCACCGACAGGAGCTCCTACAATGAGCAGTTCTTC
CDR3aa: CASTDRSSYNEQFF

d_gene: .
len: 13
j_gene: TRBJ1-2
abundance: .
v_gene: TRBV6-5
CDR3nt: TGTGCCAGCAGTTACTCGGCCCGTGGGGGCTACACCTTC
CDR3aa: CASSYSARGGYTF

d_gene: .
len: 15
j_gene: TRBJ2-3
abundance: .
v_gene: TRBV4-2
CDR3nt: TGTGCCAGCAGCGCCCGACAGGCGAACACAGATACGCAGTATTTT
CDR3aa: CASSARQANTDTQYF

d_gene: .
len: 13
j_gene: TRBJ1-1
abundance: once
v_gene: TRBV11-3
CDR3nt: TGTGCCAGCAGCTTATTGGGGCACACTGAAGCTTTCTTT
CDR3aa: CASSLLGHTEAFF

d_gene: .
len: 16
j_gene: TRBJ1-2
abundance: .
v_gene: TRBV7-9
CDR3nt: TGTGCCAGCAGCCCTAGCTTGGGAAACCGAAACTATGGCTACACCTTC
CDR3aa: CASSPSLGNRNYGYTF

d_gene: TRBD1
len: 15
j_gene: TRBJ2-2
abundance: .
v_gene: TRBV7-2
CDR3nt: TGTGCCAGCAGCCACAGGGGGCGGAACACCGGGGAGCTGTTTTTT
CDR3aa: CASSHRGRNTGELFF

d_gene: .
len: 16
j_gene: TRBJ2-2
abundance: .
v_gene: TRBV5-5
CDR3nt: TGTGCCAGCAGCTTGGGGCCGGGTAGGAACACCGGGGAGCTGTTTTTT
CDR3aa: CASSLGPGRNTGELFF

d_gene: .
len: 14
j_gene: TRBJ1-2
abundance: .
v_gene: TRBV19
CDR3nt: TGTGCCAGTAGTATAGAACGGAGTTTCTATGGCTACACCTTC
CDR3aa: CASSIERSFYGYTF

d_gene: .
len: 15
j_gene: TRBJ2-7
abundance: few
v_gene: TRBV7-3
CDR3nt: TGTGCCAGCAGCCCCGGGGGAGCAAGCTCCTACGAGCAGTACTTC
CDR3aa: CASSPGGASSYEQYF

d_gene: .
len: 15
j_gene: TRBJ2-3
abundance: .
v_gene: TRBV9
CDR3nt: TGTGCCAGCACCTCAGGGGGGAACCCGACAGATACGCAGTATTTT
CDR3aa: CASTSGGNPTDTQYF

d_gene: .
len: 13
j_gene: TRBJ1-2
abundance: many
v_gene: TRBV6-6
CDR3nt: TGTGCCAGCAGCCTCGGACAGAACTATGGCTACACCTTC
CDR3aa: CASSLGQNYGYTF

d_gene: .
len: 14
j_gene: TRBJ1-6
abundance: .
v_gene: TRBV11-2
CDR3nt: TGTGCCAGCAGCTTCCCGGGGAGGGATTCACCCCTCCACTTT
CDR3aa: CASSFPGRDSPLHF

d_gene: TRBD2
len: 17
j_gene: TRBJ2-4
abundance: once
v_gene: TRBV7-2
CDR3nt: TGTGCCAGCAGCCCCGACCTAGCGGGAGGGGGCAAAAACATTCAGTACTTC
CDR3aa: CASSPDLAGGGKNIQYF

d_gene: .
len: 16
j_gene: TRBJ1-6
abundance: few
v_gene: TRBV7-8
CDR3nt: TGTGCCAGCAGCCCCGCCCGGGGGGACCTTAATTCACCCCTCCACTTT
CDR3aa: CASSPARGDLNSPLHF

d_gene: .
len: 15
j_gene: TRBJ1-2
abundance: once
v_gene: TRBV10-3
CDR3nt: TGTGCCATCAGTGGAACCGAACGCCAGGTGGATGGCTACACCTTC
CDR3aa: CAISGTERQVDGYTF

d_gene: TRBD1
len: 14
j_gene: TRBJ1-2
abundance: .
v_gene: TRBV5-1
CDR3nt: TGCGCCAGCAGCCCACTTACGACAGGGACCTACTACACCTTC
CDR3aa: CASSPLTTGTYYTF

d_gene: TRBD1
len: 15
j_gene: TRBJ1-4
abundance: few
v_gene: TRBV28
CDR3nt: TGTGCCAGCAGTCCACAGGGGTGGACTAATGAAAAACTGTTTTTT
CDR3aa: CASSPQGWTNEKLFF

d_gene: .
len: 13
j_gene: TRBJ2-3
abundance: .
v_gene: TRBV27
CDR3nt: TGTGCCAGCAGCGACAGTTTCACAGATACGCAGTATTTT
CDR3aa: CASSDSFTDTQYF

d_gene: .
len: 14
j_gene: TRBJ2-2
abundance: few
v_gene: TRBV7-3
CDR3nt: TGTGCCAGCAGCCCCAGCGGGAACACCGGGGAGCTGTTTTTT
CDR3aa: CASSPSGNTGELFF

d_gene: TRBD1
len: 14
j_gene: TRBJ1-5
abundance: .
v_gene: TRBV19
CDR3nt: TGTGCCAGTAGTCCGTACAGGGGTAGTCAGCCCCAGCATTTT
CDR3aa: CASSPYRGSQPQHF

d_gene: .
len: 15
j_gene: TRBJ2-1
abundance: once
v_gene: TRBV4-2
CDR3nt: TGTGCCAGCAGCCAAGATTTGGGTAGGTACGATGAGCAGTTCTTC
CDR3aa: CASSQDLGRYDEQFF

d_gene: .
len: 12
j_gene: TRBJ2-7
abundance: .
v_gene: TRBV28
CDR3nt: TGTGCCAGCGGGCAGAGCTCCTACGAGCAGTACTTC
CDR3aa: CASGQSSYEQYF

d_gene: TRBD2
len: 12
j_gene: TRBJ2-1
abundance: .
v_gene: TRBV2
CDR3nt: TGTGCCAGCAGGACTAGCTCCGGGGAGCAGTTCTTC
CDR3aa: CASRTSSGEQFF

d_gene: .
len: 13
j_gene: TRBJ2-3
abundance: .
v_gene: TRBV7-2
CDR3nt: TGTGCCAGCAGCGGCGGGGGCTGGGATACGCAGTATTTT
CDR3aa: CASSGGGWDTQYF

d_gene: .
len: 15
j_gene: TRBJ1-1
abundance: .
v_gene: TRBV7-2
CDR3nt: TGTGCCAGCGGAGTTGGGGGGGCACCGAACACTGAAGCTTTCTTT
CDR3aa: CASGVGGAPNTEAFF

d_gene: .
len: 14
j_gene: TRBJ1-5
abundance: few
v_gene: TRBV12-5
CDR3nt: TGTGCTAGTGCCCCCCCGGGAAACAATCAGCCCCAGCATTTT
CDR3aa: CASAPPGNNQPQHF

d_gene: .
len: 14
j_gene: TRBJ1-5
abundance: .
v_gene: TRBV7-8
CDR3nt: TGTGCCAGCAGCCCACGGGGGGACCTCCAGCCCCAGCATTTT
CDR3aa: CASSPRGDLQPQHF

d_gene: .
len: 14
j_gene: TRBJ1-5
abundance: .
v_gene: TRBV6-5
CDR3nt: TGTGCCAGCAGCAGTGCCCATAGCAATCAGCCCCAGCATTTT
CDR3aa: CASSSAHSNQPQHF

d_gene: .
len: 12
j_gene: TRBJ1-2
abundance: .
v_gene: TRBV7-2
CDR3nt: TGTGCCAGCAGCTTAGAGCCCTATGGCTACACCTTC
CDR3aa: CASSLEPYGYTF

d_gene: .
len: 14
j_gene: TRBJ1-2
abundance: .
v_gene: TRBV10-3
CDR3nt: TGTGCCATCAGTGAGTTGGGGGTCCCCCAGGGCTACACCTTC
CDR3aa: CAISELGVPQGYTF

d_gene: .
len: 14
j_gene: TRBJ1-5
abundance: .
v_gene: TRBV28
CDR3nt: TGTGCCAGCAGCATGGACCTAAACAATCAGCCCCAGCATTTT
CDR3aa: CASSMDLNNQPQHF

d_gene: TRBD1
len: 15
j_gene: TRBJ1-3
abundance: .
v_gene: TRBV6-5
CDR3nt: TGTGCCAGCAGTTACTCGGCAGGGGGCGGGTACACCATATATTTT
CDR3aa: CASSYSAGGGYTIYF

d_gene: .
len: 15
j_gene: TRBJ1-6
abundance: .
v_gene: TRBV28
CDR3nt: TGTGCCAGCAGACCTTCACAGGGTTTGGCTTCACCCCTCCACTTT
CDR3aa: CASRPSQGLASPLHF

d_gene: .
len: 13
j_gene: TRBJ1-2
abundance: .
v_gene: TRBV15
CDR3nt: TGTGCCACCAGCAGGGCCGACGGCTATGGCTACACCTTC
CDR3aa: CATSRADGYGYTF

d_gene: .
len: 16
j_gene: TRBJ2-2
abundance: .
v_gene: TRBV4-2
CDR3nt: TGTGCCAGCAGCCAAGTGGCAGGGTCGAACACCGGGGAGCTGTTTTTT
CDR3aa: CASSQVAGSNTGELFF

d_gene: .
len: 11
j_gene: TRBJ2-3
abundance: .
v_gene: TRBV29-1
CDR3nt: TGCAGCGTTGGGGACACAGATACGCAGTATTTT
CDR3aa: CSVGDTDTQYF

d_gene: TRBD1
len: 14
j_gene: TRBJ1-5
abundance: few
v_gene: TRBV9
CDR3nt: TGTGCCAGCAGCGTACAGGGGATAGGGGGCCCCCAGCATTTT
CDR3aa: CASSVQGIGGPQHF

d_gene: TRBD2
len: 15
j_gene: TRBJ2-1
abundance: .
v_gene: TRBV19
CDR3nt: TGTGCCAGTAGTATACGGACTAGCGGGAGTAATGAGCAGTTCTTC
CDR3aa: CASSIRTSGSNEQFF

d_gene: .
len: 14
j_gene: TRBJ2-5
abundance: .
v_gene: TRBV2
CDR3nt: TGTGCCAGCAGGGGGGGAACCCGCCAAGAGACCCAGTACTTC
CDR3aa: CASRGGTRQETQYF

d_gene: .
len: 15
j_gene: TRBJ2-7
abundance: .
v_gene: TRBV4-1
CDR3nt: TGCGCCAGCAGCCAAGAGGGGGGTCCTCTGTACGAGCAGTACTTC
CDR3aa: CASSQEGGPLYEQYF

d_gene: .
len: 12
j_gene: TRBJ1-2
abundance: .
v_gene: TRBV4-2
CDR3nt: TGTGCCAGCAGCCAAGGGAACTATGGCTACACCTTC
CDR3aa: CASSQGNYGYTF

d_gene: .
len: 13
j_gene: TRBJ2-3
abundance: .
v_gene: TRBV6-8
CDR3nt: TGTGCCAGCAGCCCTACAGGGTCAGATACGCAGTATTTT
CDR3aa: CASSPTGSDTQYF

d_gene: .
len: 13
j_gene: TRBJ2-7
abundance: .
v_gene: TRBV5-4
CDR3nt: TGTGCCAGCAGCTTGGGGGGGGAATACGAGCAGTACTTC
CDR3aa: CASSLGGEYEQYF

d_gene: .
len: 12
j_gene: TRBJ2-2
abundance: .
v_gene: TRBV28
CDR3nt: TGTGCCAGCAGTTGGGGAGGCCGCGAGCTGTTTTTT
CDR3aa: CASSWGGRELFF

d_gene: .
len: 16
j_gene: TRBJ2-1
abundance: .
v_gene: TRBV11-2
CDR3nt: TGTGCCAGCAGCACCTGGGGGCGGGGAGAGTACAATGAGCAGTTCTTC
CDR3aa: CASSTWGRGEYNEQFF

d_gene: .
len: 16
j_gene: TRBJ1-6
abundance: .
v_gene: TRBV5-1
CDR3nt: TGCGCCAGCAGCTTGGCCGGGAGCTCCTATAATTCACCCCTCCACTTT
CDR3aa: CASSLAGSSYNSPLHF

d_gene: TRBD2
len: 17
j_gene: TRBJ2-2
abundance: .
v_gene: TRBV19
CDR3nt: TGTGCCAGTAGAAACGAAGGACTAGCGGGACCCACCGGGGAGCTGTTTTTT
CDR3aa: CASRNEGLAGPTGELFF

d_gene: .
len: 15
j_gene: TRBJ2-6
abundance: once
v_gene: TRBV5-5
CDR3nt: TGTGCCAGCAGCACCCAGGGATCCGGGGCCAACGTCCTGACTTTC
CDR3aa: CASSTQGSGANVLTF

d_gene: .
len: 13
j_gene: TRBJ2-7
abundance: .
v_gene: TRBV7-9
CDR3nt: TGTGCCAGCAGCCCAAGGGGCTCCTACGAGCAGTACTTC
CDR3aa: CASSPRGSYEQYF

d_gene: .
len: 17
j_gene: TRBJ1-3
abundance: .
v_gene: TRBV5-1
CDR3nt: TGCGCCAGCAGCTTTACCACGGACAGCGGCTCTGGAAACACCATATATTTT
CDR3aa: CASSFTTDSGSGNTIYF

d_gene: TRBD2
len: 14
j_gene: TRBJ2-7
abundance: .
v_gene: TRBV7-3
CDR3nt: TGTGCCAGCAGCACCCACGGACTAGCCTACGAGCAGTACTTC
CDR3aa: CASSTHGLAYEQYF

d_gene: .
len: 17
j_gene: TRBJ2-7
abundance: .
v_gene: TRBV28
CDR3nt: TGTGCCAGCAGTTTCCTGGGGCAGCCTGGTACCTCCTACGAGCAGTACTTC
CDR3aa: CASSFLGQPGTSYEQYF